This is a list of T cell receptor beta chains from one sample in a study of regulatory T cells in long-lasting Graves disease. MiXCR, run by TCRdb on the multiplex PCR reads, gives a single entry per CDR3 protein. Among about 350,000 distinct CDR3 sequences listed, approximately 16% were seen once. These data were also reused for a study on T cells in Graves' hyperthyroidism and ophthalmopathy.

Sample: peripheral blood mononuclear cells (PBMCs), taken at new diagnosis, from a patient treated with antithyroid drugs. The receptors shown here come from a man between 35 and 55 years old with Graves disease. Each CDR3 is given without its conserved first and last residue. Fields, in order: clone size, V gene, CDR3 protein. Clone sizes are given selectively: once, few, many, or a class where the clone is expanded.

>NA|TRBV15
ATGIPFRNYGYT
>few|TRBV19
ASSNIDRSGTEAF
>many|TRBV12-3/TRBV12-4
ASRPHGGYEQY
>few|TRBV7-9
ASSRAGDTQY
>few|TRBV29-1
SVEGRQVRKNGYT
>many|TRBV20-1
SAPVQSSTDTQY
>NA|TRBV3-1
ASSVVGSPLH
>many|TRBV3-1
ASSQDRGSSPLH
>few|TRBV5-6
ASSLGQATYQETQY
>NA|TRBV2
ASSRTTRGGGEQY
>many|TRBV18
ASSYGRIEKLF
>few|TRBV6-1
ASSEGGPPSVSNQPQH
>NA|TRBV6-1
ASRAAQGAGYT
>many|TRBV7-9
ASSPGLGRSGELF
>NA|TRBV28
ASSPAGYSGNTIY
>many|TRBV29-1
SVETGRNTEAF
>few|TRBV5-6
ASSPSRGLAPYEQY
>many|TRBV6-2/TRBV6-3
ASSYGSRSQETQY
>NA|TRBV9
ASSAGTSGREQF
>many|TRBV7-6
ASSLLTSSDTQY
>many|TRBV29-1
SVSDDSTDTQY
>NA|TRBV20-1
SARKQGEETQY